These T cell receptor beta chains were read from a single sample in a study of identical twins. From the 5' RACE reads, TCRdb called clonotypes with MiXCR, one entry per CDR3 protein. The data contain 750,000 to 950,000 distinct CDR3 sequences, approximately 13% of them seen just once; the ten biggest clones take up about 1.5%. These same data were also listed under a study on yellow fever vaccine responses in identical twins.

The sequenced sample consisted of PBMCs. The receptors were sampled from a woman aged 18-30 years in good health. Each CDR3 is given with its conserved first and last residue. Each record gives: D gene, J gene, V gene, clone size, CDR3 protein, CDR3 DNA. A D gene is named only where the DNA matches it firmly. For some rows the clone size is stated as once, few or many, or as a class when expanded; others skip it.

>NA|TRBJ2-3|TRBV12-3/TRBV12-4|few
CASSFTLAPRPTDTQYF
TGTGCCAGCAGTTTCACACTAGCCCCACGCCCTACAGATACGCAGTATTTT
>TRBD1|TRBJ2-7|TRBV7-9|few
CASSLGITGDEQYF
TGTGCCAGCAGCTTAGGGATTACAGGGGACGAGCAGTACTTC
>TRBD2|TRBJ2-7|TRBV9|NA
CASSRRELAGDSYEQYF
TGTGCCAGCAGCAGACGAGAACTAGCGGGAGACTCCTACGAGCAGTACTTC
>TRBD2|TRBJ2-1|TRBV13|NA
CASSYSAGEQFF
TGTGCCAGCAGCTACTCAGCGGGAGAGCAGTTCTTC
>NA|TRBJ1-5|TRBV3-1|many
CASSQSSSASNQPQHF
TGTGCCAGCAGCCAATCGAGTAGTGCTAGCAATCAGCCCCAGCATTTT
>NA|TRBJ1-6|TRBV15|many
CATSRDQGFNSPLHF
TGTGCCACCAGCAGAGATCAGGGCTTCAATTCACCCCTCCACTTT
>NA|TRBJ2-3|TRBV7-9|many
CVSVPPGTDTQYF
TGTGTCTCAGTTCCCCCGGGCACAGATACGCAGTATTTT
>NA|TRBJ1-1|TRBV7-2|NA
CASSHPGQPNTEAFF
TGTGCCAGCAGCCATCCGGGACAACCGAACACTGAAGCTTTCTTT
>NA|TRBJ2-6|TRBV5-8|NA
CASSLFERSGANVLTF
TGTGCCAGCAGCTTGTTCGAGCGCTCTGGGGCCAACGTCCTGACTTTC
>TRBD2|TRBJ2-5|TRBV11-1|NA
CASSLLAGTSGIQETQYF
TGTGCCAGCAGCTTATTGGCCGGGACTAGCGGGATACAAGAGACCCAGTACTTC
>NA|TRBJ2-2|TRBV6-6|NA
CASSYDRLGELFF
TGTGCCAGCAGTTATGACAGGTTGGGGGAGCTGTTTTTT
>NA|TRBJ1-2|TRBV19|few
CASRLLGQNSHRGYTF
TGTGCCAGTAGACTCCTCGGACAGAACTCCCATAGGGGCTACACCTTC
>NA|TRBJ1-4|TRBV5-1|NA
CASSLGGTAANEKLFF
TGCGCCAGCAGCTTGGGTGGCACAGCTGCTAATGAAAAACTGTTTTTT
>NA|TRBJ2-1|TRBV29-1|few
CSHFRASSYEQFF
TGCAGCCATTTCCGGGCCTCAAGCTATGAGCAGTTCTTC
>NA|TRBJ1-2|TRBV6-1|few
CASSEVIGGDYGYTF
TGTGCCAGCAGTGAAGTAATAGGAGGGGACTATGGCTACACCTTC
>NA|TRBJ2-7|TRBV20-1|NA
CSARLHYEQYF
TGCAGTGCCCGGTTGCACTACGAGCAGTACTTC
>NA|TRBJ1-2|TRBV20-1|NA
CSASTAGYTF
TGCAGTGCTAGCACAGCCGGCTACACCTTC
>TRBD1|TRBJ2-2|TRBV3-1|NA
CASSLPGQGAGELFF
TGTGCCAGCAGCCTCCCCGGCCAGGGGGCCGGGGAGCTGTTTTTT
>NA|TRBJ2-5|TRBV4-1|few
CASSQFPGGETQYF
TGCGCCAGCAGCCAATTCCCAGGTGGTGAGACCCAGTACTTC
>NA|TRBJ2-2|TRBV9|many
CASGALSGELFF
TGTGCCAGCGGGGCCCTCTCCGGGGAGCTGTTTTTT
>NA|TRBJ2-7|TRBV25-1|few
CASTDRNSYEQYF
TGTGCCAGCACCGACAGGAACTCCTACGAGCAGTACTTC
>TRBD1|TRBJ2-1|TRBV11-2|few
CASRPITGTAYNEQFF
TGTGCCAGCAGACCTATAACCGGGACAGCCTACAATGAGCAGTTCTTC
>TRBD1|TRBJ2-4|TRBV13|NA
CASSLRGSGQGAQNIQYF
TGTGCCAGCAGCTTAAGAGGTTCGGGGCAGGGGGCGCAAAACATTCAGTACTTC
>TRBD1|TRBJ2-1|TRBV5-6|few
CASSWGTGYQNEQFF
TGTGCCAGCAGCTGGGGGACAGGGTATCAGAATGAGCAGTTCTTC
>TRBD1|TRBJ1-2|TRBV3-1|NA
CASSPPTGGSYYGYTF
TGTGCCAGCAGCCCCCCGACAGGGGGCTCCTATTATGGCTACACCTTC
>NA|TRBJ2-1|TRBV15|few
CATSRPRSLGDNEQFF
TGTGCCACCAGCAGACCGAGGAGCCTGGGAGACAATGAGCAGTTCTTC
>NA|TRBJ2-2|TRBV5-6|NA
CASSPPYSTGELFF
TGTGCCAGCTCGCCCCCCTACAGCACCGGGGAGCTGTTTTTT
>TRBD2|TRBJ2-1|TRBV5-5|NA
CASSHGRDYYNEQFF
TGTGCCAGCAGCCACGGGAGGGATTACTACAATGAGCAGTTCTTC
>TRBD2|TRBJ2-1|TRBV6-1|NA
CASVAGASPYNEQFF
TGTGCCAGCGTGGCGGGAGCATCCCCCTACAATGAGCAGTTCTTC
>TRBD1|TRBJ2-1|TRBV29-1|many
CSVGQDRYNEQFF
TGCAGCGTTGGTCAGGACAGGTACAATGAGCAGTTCTTC
>TRBD2|TRBJ2-2|TRBV5-1|NA
CASSRVGLAVRRELFF
TGCGCCAGCAGCCGAGTGGGGCTAGCGGTTCGAAGGGAGCTGTTTTTT
>TRBD2|TRBJ2-1|TRBV2|few
CASTGVAGNEQFF
TGTGCCAGCACGGGGGTAGCGGGAAATGAGCAGTTCTTC
>NA|TRBJ2-6|TRBV11-2|NA
CASGPREGLGANVLTF
TGTGCCAGTGGCCCTCGTGAGGGGCTCGGGGCCAACGTCCTGACTTTC
>TRBD2|TRBJ2-1|TRBV12-3/TRBV12-4|few
CASDLTSGPYLSYNEQFF
TGTGCCAGCGATCTGACTAGCGGGCCTTATCTTTCCTACAATGAGCAGTTCTTC
>NA|TRBJ2-7|TRBV6-1|NA
CASSNLEQYF
TGTGCCAGCAGTAACCTCGAGCAGTACTTC
>NA|TRBJ2-1|TRBV12-3/TRBV12-4|many
CASSLELGNEQFF
TGTGCCAGCAGTTTGGAGCTTGGTAATGAGCAGTTCTTC
>NA|TRBJ1-1|TRBV7-2|few
CASSTSAPGQYIELAVYTEAFF
TGTGCCAGCAGTACCTCGGCCCCGGGACAATATATTGAGTTGGCGGTCTACACTGAAGCTTTCTTT
>NA|TRBJ2-7|TRBV4-1|NA
CASSQEGGLGAYEQYF
TGCGCCAGCAGCCAAGAAGGGGGATTGGGGGCCTACGAGCAGTACTTC
>TRBD2|TRBJ2-1|TRBV4-1|few
CASSYSRGGDEQFF
TGCGCCAGCAGCTACTCGCGGGGGGGGGATGAGCAGTTCTTC
>NA|TRBJ2-6|TRBV6-1|NA
CASSPRHSGANVLTF
TGTGCCAGCAGTCCCCGACACTCGGGGGCCAACGTCCTGACTTTC
>NA|TRBJ2-7|TRBV25-1|NA
CASSEYGNDYEQYF
TGTGCCAGCAGTGAATATGGAAACGACTACGAGCAGTACTTC
>NA|TRBJ2-2|TRBV7-6|few
CASSSNQGRTGELFF
TGTGCCAGCAGCTCTAATCAGGGAAGGACCGGGGAGCTGTTTTTT
>NA|TRBJ2-3|TRBV18|NA
CASSIDQIAERAGPTDTQYF
TGTGCCAGCTCAATCGACCAAATAGCGGAGCGGGCTGGCCCCACAGATACGCAGTATTTT
>TRBD2|TRBJ2-7|TRBV5-1|few
CASRGTSEQYF
TGCGCCAGCAGGGGGACTAGCGAGCAGTACTTC
>TRBD1|TRBJ2-1|TRBV4-2|NA
CASSHRGGTGQNEQFF
TGTGCCAGCAGCCATAGAGGAGGGACAGGGCAGAATGAGCAGTTCTTC
>NA|TRBJ2-3|TRBV7-2|many
CASSLEQDPRDTQYF
TGTGCCAGCAGCTTAGAGCAGGACCCTCGTGATACGCAGTATTTT
>NA|TRBJ2-5|TRBV29-1|NA
CSDLRGGGQYF
TGCAGCGACCTCAGGGGCGGGGGCCAGTACTTC
>TRBD1|TRBJ2-1|TRBV24-1|many
CATETTGQGNEQFF
TGTGCCACCGAAACGACAGGGCAGGGCAATGAGCAGTTCTTC
>TRBD1|TRBJ1-2|TRBV7-2|few
CASSPGTGYEGGYTF
TGTGCCAGCAGCCCGGGGACAGGGTACGAGGGTGGCTACACCTTC